The entry below describes one T cell receptor beta chain. What it binds is unknown. The sample originates from a study of T cell responses to AZD1222 COVID-19 vaccine. Findings and caveats of the study: Repertoires were obtained solely post-peak T cell response.

The table came from immunoSEQ multiplex PCR; TCRdb's copy has only in-frame clones and leaves some out. Here the sample spans 130,000 or so clones, approximately 86% being singletons. The germline V gene encodes CDR1 LGHDT and CDR2 YNNKEL (reference sequence). V dropped 4 bases and J dropped 7 bases, with 16 bases sitting between them. The CDR3 contains 14 residues. V gene TRBV3-1 (or the pseudogene TRBV3-2) combines with J gene TRBJ1-1, with D possibly matching TRBD1 (5 bases). The sample in question was peripheral blood, obtained 28 days after the second AZD1222 dose. The TCR sequence derives from an adult who received the AZD1222 COVID-19 vaccine. The CDR3 loop reads CASSLTGPQGEAFF. As DNA, the CDR3 is TGTGCCAGCAGCCTAACAGGCCCCCAGGGTGAAGCTTTCTTT.